This T cell receptor beta chain emerged from a study of PD-1 blockade in mismatch repair-deficient tumors. Whole-study context: Patients had 12 mismatch repair-deficient cancer types, all previously treated and progressing.

PCR or immunohistochemistry showed mismatch repair deficiency in every enrolled patient. TCRdb's copy holds only in-frame clones and misses some; the assay was immunoSEQ multiplex PCR. The table records 40,000 to 65,000 clones, over 75% of them present only once. V shed 4 bases and J 5 bases; nucleotides not matched to a gene: 6. This CDR3 is 15 amino acids long. CDR1 SGHNT and CDR2 YENEEA come from the germline V gene. This material consisted of peripheral blood, taken around 19 weeks after starting pembrolizumab. The V and J genes are TRBV11-3 and TRBJ2-1; TRBD2 agrees at 9 bases. The receptor comes from an adult with mismatch repair-deficient cancer. CDR3 in DNA: TGTGCCAGCAGCTCGCGGGAGGGCCCTCACAATGAGCAGTTCTTC. Translation gives CASSSREGPHNEQFF.